This section outlines one TCR beta chain sequence together with its context. Its antigen is not yet known. No clone much larger than this one lies a single base away; base qualities are absent. TCRbeta CDR3 regions were amplified from genomic DNA using the immunoSEQ Assay, a bias-controlled multiplex PCR. Concerning the study's data processing: The number of nucleated cells in each sample was estimated from the amplification of reference gene primers within the assay. To quantify the absolute abundance of each unique TCRbeta CDR3 rearrangement, sequence reads were collapsed and filtered. Productive Simpson clonality was computed per sample as the square root of Simpson's diversity index over productive rearrangements. This is the immuneACCESS table as TCRdb keeps it, with only in-frame sequences that have V and J called. A part of the clones is gone; compared with another copy, unresolved V genes explain less than half, and the rest is unexplained. For V, J and clone size, that table is used; D and trimming come from the DNA. For this sample there are 25,000 to 35,000 clones; 84% appear just once. The ten largest account for about 42% of the sample.

Collaborating institutions collected whole blood in K2EDTA tubes following their own protocols. Collaborator samples were shipped for TCRbeta analysis as frozen whole blood, isolated PBMCs, or DNA extracted from either sample type. The data originate from a study of blood T cell repertoires in COVID-19 (dated by TCRdb to 2020 to 2022). With regard to the full study: Samples from collaborators originated in the United States, Italy and Spain and spanned both the acute and convalescent phases of COVID-19. The material from the prospective study consisted of cDNA or gDNA derived from T cells, B-cell-depleted T cells, or PBMCs. Subjects who had been exposed to COVID-19, were actively infected with it, or had recovered from it provided the deeply sampled blood TCRbeta repertoires that made up the dataset. The sample metadata nearly always contained a de-identified subject ID, COVID-19 status, age in years and sex. Samples were obtained from the ongoing ImmuneRACE study (first 160 participants) and from over 1,000 subjects provided by 6 global collaborators. The repertoires were released in a freely available public database intended as a resource for research on the immune response to SARS-CoV-2. Where available, HLA class I and class II types were obtained from metadata supplied by the sample provider rather than from assay-based typing.

The CDR1 and CDR2 encoded by the germline V gene (reference sequence) are MNHEY and SMNVEV. CDR3 length: 14 amino acids, cysteine to phenylalanine. Only CDR3 DNA is held: 42 bases, read in frame from base 1. V is reduced by 0 bases and J by 4 bases, leaving a spacing of 6 bases between them. Overall study results and their limits: Clinical and demographic metadata were provided uncurated, with the amount varying by source and participant.

The material sequenced was peripheral blood. The receptor's source is a woman of 80 years or more with acute or convalescent COVID-19. The rearrangement combines TRBV27 with TRBJ1-4; a confident D gene designation cannot be given. The DNA reads as follows: TGTGCCAGCAGTTTATCGACTGGTAATGAAAAACTGTTTTTT. Its product reads: CASSLSTGNEKLFF.